The sequence of this T cell receptor beta chain was determined in a study of read filtering for tumor transcriptome and immune sequencing. Study-wide background: R-ISS stage counts were eight or nine for I, about 15 for II, 7 for III.

This clonotype was seen at least ten times. From about 0.4 ug of RNA, a library with molecular barcoded alpha/delta and beta/gamma adaptors was made. TCRdb called the reads again in MiXCR, with one record for every CDR3 protein. The sample yields around 40,000 distinct CDR3 sequences, roughly 13% seen once. Deletions cut 0 bases from V and 6 bases from J, with 10 bases between. Germline V lookup: CDR1 SGHRS, CDR2 YFSETQ. The CDR3 runs to 14 residues. V gene TRBV5-1 combines with J gene TRBJ2-1; no definite D call. The sequenced sample was a population of CD138-negative cells sorted from bone marrow. This clonotype originated in a donor at least 40 years old with multiple myeloma. The CDR3 DNA sequence: TGCGCCAGCAGCTTGGGGGAAATCCCCAATGAGCAGTTCTTC. It is translated as CASSLGEIPNEQFF.